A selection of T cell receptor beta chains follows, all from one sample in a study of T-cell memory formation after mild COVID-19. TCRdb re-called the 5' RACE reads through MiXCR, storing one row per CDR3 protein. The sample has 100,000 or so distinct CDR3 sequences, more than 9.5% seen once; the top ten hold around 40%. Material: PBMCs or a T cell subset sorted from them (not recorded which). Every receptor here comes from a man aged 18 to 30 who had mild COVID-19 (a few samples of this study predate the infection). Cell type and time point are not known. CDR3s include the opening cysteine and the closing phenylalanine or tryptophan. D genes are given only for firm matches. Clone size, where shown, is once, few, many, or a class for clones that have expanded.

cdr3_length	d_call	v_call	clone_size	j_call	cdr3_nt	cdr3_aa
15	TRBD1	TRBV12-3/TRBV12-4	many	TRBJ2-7	TGTGCCAGCAGTTTGGGGGACAGGGGCCCCTACGAGCAGTACTTC	CASSLGDRGPYEQYF
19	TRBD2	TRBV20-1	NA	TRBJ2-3	TGCAGTGCTCACCAGACTAGCGGGGGCCTACACTCTAGCACAGATACGCAGTATTTT	CSAHQTSGGLHSSTDTQYF
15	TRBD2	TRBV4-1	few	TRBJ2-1	TGCGCCAGCAGCCAGTTTAGCGGGGGGGCTGGTGAGCAGTTCTTC	CASSQFSGGAGEQFF
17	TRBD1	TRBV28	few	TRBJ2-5	TGTGCCAGCAGTCTTTCCCTTTGGACAGGAAAAGAAGAGACCCAGTACTTC	CASSLSLWTGKEETQYF
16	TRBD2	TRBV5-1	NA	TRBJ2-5	TGCGCCAGCAGCCCTAGGACTAGCGGGGAAAGGGAGACCCAGTACTTC	CASSPRTSGERETQYF
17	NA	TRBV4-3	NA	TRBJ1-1	TGCGCCAGCAGCCGTGGACAGAGCCTAGGGGCGAACACTGAAGCTTTCTTT	CASSRGQSLGANTEAFF
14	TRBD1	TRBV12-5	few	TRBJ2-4	TGTGCTAGTGGCAAACCGGGACAGGGCCACATTCAGTACTTC	CASGKPGQGHIQYF
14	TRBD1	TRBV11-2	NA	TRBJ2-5	TGTGCCAGCAGCAAAAGGACAGGACAAGAGACCCAGTACTTC	CASSKRTGQETQYF
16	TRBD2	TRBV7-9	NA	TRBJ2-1	TGTGCCAGCAGCTTAGTGGCGGGGGGTTTATACAATGAGCAGTTCTTC	CASSLVAGGLYNEQFF
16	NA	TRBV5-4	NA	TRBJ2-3	TGTGCCAGCCCCTCCGGGGGGGACAGGGGCACAGATACGCAGTATTTT	CASPSGGDRGTDTQYF
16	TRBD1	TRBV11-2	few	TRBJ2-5	TGTGCCAGCAGCTTAGCGGACAGGGGGCAAGGGGAGACCCAGTACTTC	CASSLADRGQGETQYF
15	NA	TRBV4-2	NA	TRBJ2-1	TGTGCCAGCAGCCAAGGTCTGTCCTCCTACAATGAGCAGTTCTTC	CASSQGLSSYNEQFF
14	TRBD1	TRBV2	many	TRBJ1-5	TGTGCCACAAGGACAGGGTATGTGGATCAGCCCCAGCATTTT	CATRTGYVDQPQHF
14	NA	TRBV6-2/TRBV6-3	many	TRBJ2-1	TGTGCCAGCAGTTACTACGGGAGCTACAATGAGCAGTTCTTC	CASSYYGSYNEQFF
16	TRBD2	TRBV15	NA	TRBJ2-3	TGTGCCACCCAAAGGACTAGCGGGGGCGTCACAGATACGCAGTATTTT	CATQRTSGGVTDTQYF
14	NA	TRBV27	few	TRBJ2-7	TGTGCCAGCAGTCCCCGGCAGGGATCCTACGAGCAGTACTTC	CASSPRQGSYEQYF
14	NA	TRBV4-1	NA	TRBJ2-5	TGCGCCAGCAGCCAAGACGCATCCCAAGAGACCCAGTACTTC	CASSQDASQETQYF
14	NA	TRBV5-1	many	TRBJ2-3	TGCGCCAGCAGCTTGAGGCATCGGACAGATACGCAGTATTTT	CASSLRHRTDTQYF